The 12 T cell receptor beta chains below all came from one sample that was sequenced in a study of immune characteristics of hereditary and idiopathic chronic pancreatitis. TCRdb keeps only in-frame clones here, not all; method: immunoSEQ multiplex PCR. This table has approximately 9,800 clones, about four fifths appearing once. Patients having total pancreatectomy with islet autotransplantation provided the chronic pancreatitis pancreas tissue. What was sequenced was pancreas tissue with idiopathic chronic pancreatitis. The source of these receptors is a human donor with chronic pancreatitis.

V gene TRBV15 combines with J gene TRBJ2-3, with D uncertain. Germline V gene sequence: CDR1 LNHNV, CDR2 YYDKDF (reference sequence). The CDR3 runs to 16 residues. V was pared by 0 bases and J by 5 bases, with 15 bases between. CDR3 protein: CATSRDLTPDLDTQYF. CDR3 nucleotides: TGTGCCACCAGCAGAGATTTAACCCCGGATCTAGATACGCAGTATTTT.

The rearrangement joins TRBV3-1 (or the pseudogene TRBV3-2) to TRBJ1-6; 8 bases are shared with TRBD1. After removal of 3 bases from V and 7 bases from J, the junction contained 2 bases not matched to a gene. This CDR3 is built from 14 residues. Per germline, CDR1 LGHDT and CDR2 YNNKEL (reference sequence). In DNA form, the CDR3 reads TGTGCCAGCAGCCAGGGACAGGAAAATTCACCCCTCCACTTT. Translating gives CASSQGQENSPLHF.

The J gene is TRBJ1-4, the V gene TRBV4-1, with D maybe TRBD1 (6 bases). The CDR3 loop spans 17 amino acids. Trimming removed 1 base at V and 0 bases at J, with 12 bases between. CDR1 and CDR2 from the germline V gene are MGHRA and YSYEKL. CDR3 amino acids: CASSQAQGTATNEKLFF. The CDR3 coding sequence is TGCGCCAGCAGCCAAGCCCAGGGGACTGCAACTAATGAAAAACTGTTTTTT.

The chain carries TRBV7-9 and TRBJ2-1, with D perhaps assigned TRBD1 or TRBD2 (5 bases each). V lost 5 bases to trimming and J lost 5 bases, with 13 bases between them. Germline V gene lookup returns CDR1 SEHNR and CDR2 FQNEAQ (reference sequence). The CDR3 sequence is 14 residues long. Here the CDR3 reads CASSPTRGDNEQFF. Written as DNA, the CDR3 is TGTGCCAGCAGCCCCACTAGGGGCGACAATGAGCAGTTCTTC.

The rearrangement links TRBV27 to TRBJ1-5; D is unresolved. CDR1 and CDR2 (germline): MNHEY, SMNVEV (reference sequence). The V and J ends lost 6 bases and 0 bases respectively, with 12 bases between them. The CDR3 covers 15 residues. In DNA form, the CDR3 reads TGTGCCAGCAGCCCGAGTCCTTATAGCAATCAGCCCCAGCATTTT. This gives the protein CASSPSPYSNQPQHF.

A single count supports this clone. The chain carries TRBV7-2 and TRBJ2-1, with TRBD2 identical over 9 bases. The trim removed 1 base at V and 8 bases at J, leaving 12 bases unmatched. This CDR3 is built from 17 residues. The V gene's germline CDR1 is SGHTA and CDR2 FQGNSA. The chain's CDR3 is CASSLVWRGGTWDEQFF. Here the CDR3 DNA reads TGTGCCAGCAGCTTAGTCTGGCGGGGGGGAACTTGGGATGAGCAGTTCTTC.

The sample holds one count of this clone. This chain links TRBV6-5 with TRBJ2-6; D remains ambiguous. The CDR3 extends over 12 amino acids. The germline V and J ends were trimmed by 8 bases and 0 bases, with 2 bases remaining between them. Per the germline V gene, CDR1 is MNHEY and CDR2 is SVGAGI. CDR3 coding DNA: TGTGCCAGCGTCTCTGGGGCCAACGTCCTGACTTTC. It encodes CASVSGANVLTF.

This clone was recorded only once. The J gene is TRBJ2-5, the V gene TRBV13, with TRBD1 identical over 7 bases. The J segment lost 0 bases and the V segment lost 5 bases, leaving 3 bases of the junction unmatched. The CDR3 contains 14 residues. The germline gives CDR1 PRHDT, CDR2 FYEKMQ (reference sequence). The CDR3 sequence is CASSPGTDQETQYF. CDR3 nucleotides: TGTGCCAGCAGCCCAGGGACAGACCAAGAGACCCAGTACTTC.

The chain is built from TRBV20-1 and TRBJ1-2, with D possibly being TRBD1 (6 bases). Germline V gene data show CDR1 as DFQATT and CDR2 as SNEGSKA (reference sequence). The V and J ends lost 3 bases and 8 bases respectively, with 16 bases between them. The CDR3 consists of 13 residues. CDR3 DNA: TGCAGTGCTAGTCGTCCAGGGGAAGGAGGCTACACCTTC. Residues: CSASRPGEGGYTF.

The CDR3 loop is CASSRGESSYNEQFF. CDR3 DNA: TGTGCCAGCAGCCGGGGGGAGAGCTCCTACAATGAGCAGTTCTTC. The chain employs TRBV11-1 and TRBJ2-1, with TRBD2 identical over 7 bases. The germline V gene has CDR1 SGHAT and CDR2 FQDESV (reference sequence). The CDR3 has 15 residues. J was trimmed by 0 bases and V by 5 bases; bases with no gene match: 4.

The chain is built from TRBV4-2 and TRBJ1-6; D gene unclear. CDR1 and CDR2 from the germline V gene are LGHNA and YNFKEQ. V lost 0 bases and J lost 7, with 10 bases in between. This CDR3 spans 15 amino acids. CDR3 in DNA: TGTGCCAGCAGCCAAGATCCGGCAAGAAATTCACCCCTCCACTTT. Its translation: CASSQDPARNSPLHF.

CDR3 sequence reads: CASRTLTQGGYGYTF. CDR3 DNA: TGTGCCAGCAGAACGCTTACACAGGGGGGCTATGGCTACACCTTC. V usage is TRBV6-5 and J usage is TRBJ1-2, with 8 positions matching TRBD1. Looked up from germline, CDR1 is MNHEY and CDR2 is SVGAGI. The CDR3 loop spans 15 amino acids. With V trimmed by 6 bases and J by 4 bases, 10 bases remained unmatched.